This T cell receptor (beta chain) appears in the sequencing data of a study of cytomegalovirus exposure and HLA in healthy donors. For the study at large: In a later analysis, the approximately 120 validation repertoires were reported to have used the same platform as the 600 to 700 first-cohort repertoires.

This CDR3 is built from 14 residues. The germline V and J ends were trimmed by 4 bases and 3 bases, with 13 bases remaining between them. The germline gives CDR1 MGHRA, CDR2 YSYEKL. TCRdb's table, derived via immunoSEQ multiplex PCR, lists solely in-frame clones and lacks some. Here the sample spans 90,000 to 110,000 clones, around 87% being singletons. On this clone itself: Its target is unknown.

Study-wide points: A few CMV-associated chains proved CMV antigen-specific in vitro. Subsequent analysis of the approximately 130 validation repertoires found a tendency for first-cohort TCR clusters to co-occur.

Input material: PBMCs. This chain joins TRBV4-1 and TRBJ2-7; D is possibly TRBD1 (6 bases). The origin of this receptor is a woman between 18 and 29 years old in good health and CMV-seropositive. The CDR3 here is CASSRDTGHYEQYF. The CDR3 bases are TGCGCCAGCAGCCGAGATACGGGACACTACGAGCAGTACTTC.